This TCR beta chain is from a study of cytomegalovirus exposure and HLA in healthy donors. It was with 60 Vbeta and 13 Jbeta primers that the PCR ran. Sequencing was performed with immunoSEQ multiplex PCR; in TCRdb, only in-frame clones are kept and a portion is missing. The table shows around 120,000 clones, with about 72% occurring only once. V lost 3 bases to trimming and J lost 3 bases, with 12 bases between them. CDR1 and CDR2 (germline): KGHSH, LQKENI. This CDR3 region has 14 residues. The sequenced sample consisted of PBMCs. The V and J genes are TRBV18 and TRBJ2-7, with D maybe TRBD1 (6 bases). The TCR comes from a man in his fifties in good health and CMV-seropositive. The CDR3 DNA follows: TGTGCCAGCTCACCGGGCAGGGGAAACTACGAGCAGTACTTC. This gives the protein CASSPGRGNYEQYF.